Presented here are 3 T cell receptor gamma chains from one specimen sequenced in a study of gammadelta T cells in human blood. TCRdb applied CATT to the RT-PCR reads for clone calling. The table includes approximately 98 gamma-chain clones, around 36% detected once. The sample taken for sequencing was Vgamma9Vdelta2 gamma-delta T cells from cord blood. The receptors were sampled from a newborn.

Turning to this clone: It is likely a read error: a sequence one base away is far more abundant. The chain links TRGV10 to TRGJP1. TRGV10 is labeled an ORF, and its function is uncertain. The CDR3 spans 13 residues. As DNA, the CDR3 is TGTGCTGCGTGGGATACCACTGGTTGGTTCATGATATTT. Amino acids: CAAWDTTGWFMIF.

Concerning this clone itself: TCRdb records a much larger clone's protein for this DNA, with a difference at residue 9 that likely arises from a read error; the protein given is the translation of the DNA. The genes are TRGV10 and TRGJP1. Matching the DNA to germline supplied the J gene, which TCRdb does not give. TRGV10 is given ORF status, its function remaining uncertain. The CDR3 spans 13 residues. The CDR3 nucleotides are TGTGCTGCGTGGGATACCACTGGTAGGTTCAAGATATTT. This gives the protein CAAWDTTGRFKIF.

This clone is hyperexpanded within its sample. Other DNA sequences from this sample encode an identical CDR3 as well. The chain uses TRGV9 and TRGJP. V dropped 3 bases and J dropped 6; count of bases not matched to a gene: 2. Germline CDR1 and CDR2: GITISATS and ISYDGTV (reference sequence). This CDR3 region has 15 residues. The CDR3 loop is CALWESELGKKIKVF. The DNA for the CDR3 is TGTGCCTTGTGGGAGTCAGAGTTGGGCAAAAAAATCAAGGTATTT.